Listed below are T cell receptor beta chains from one sample, sequenced in a study of blood T cell repertoires in COVID-19. Generated by immunoSEQ multiplex PCR, the TCRdb table keeps only in-frame clones and is missing some. The sample carries around 250,000 clones, around nine tenths recorded once. The sample taken for sequencing was peripheral blood. The receptors stem from a woman between 35 and 50 years old who had recovered from COVID-19. CDR3s leave out the opening cysteine and the closing phenylalanine or tryptophan. Fields, in order: J gene, V gene, CDR3 protein.

TRBJ1-1,TRBV4-1,ASSQYTPGQGYTEAF
TRBJ1-1,TRBV20-1,SASPPRGKTEAF
TRBJ2-1,TRBV5-1,ASSFGGTGANEQF
TRBJ2-5,TRBV6-1,ASSESRGGVRETQY
TRBJ2-3,TRBV7-3,ASSRVPLAGGDTQY
TRBJ1-2,TRBV28,ASSLQGVYGYT
TRBJ2-7,TRBV28,ASSPWTGPSYEQY
TRBJ1-6,TRBV4-1,ASSQELRGPLH
TRBJ2-1,TRBV5-4,ASRLDSYNEQF
TRBJ2-3,TRBV24-1,ATSDPTSADTQY
TRBJ2-1,TRBV2,ASSPNNEQF
TRBJ1-1,TRBV6-1,ASSEAGVGWAF
TRBJ2-5,TRBV24-1,ATSDLPGRGETQY
TRBJ2-7,TRBV9,ASSPISGSQPPYEQY
TRBJ2-5,TRBV5-1,ASSLGGHQETQY
TRBJ2-1,TRBV28,ASSYTDRGQF
TRBJ2-1,TRBV10-3,ASTSGPRGDNEQF
TRBJ2-7,TRBV5-1,ASSPSTGGVYEQY
TRBJ1-1,TRBV30,AWSLTRSNTEAF
TRBJ1-5,TRBV7-9,ASSEGQPDFSNQPQH
TRBJ2-1,TRBV30,AWSGGLVSGEQF
TRBJ1-2,TRBV19,ASSPGSGLDYGYT
TRBJ2-7,TRBV7-2,ASSLGTVSYEQY
TRBJ2-7,TRBV6-1,ASSETALYEQY
TRBJ2-1,TRBV11-3,ASSLDLGGLAGEGEQF
TRBJ2-7,TRBV30,AWSSGTGFSYEQY
TRBJ1-5,TRBV14,ASSQAGVNQPQH
TRBJ2-2,TRBV7-6,ASSSRTSGGAGELF
TRBJ1-5,TRBV5-1,ASSQGQGEGPQH
TRBJ1-5,TRBV30,AWSELGTLTLMNQPQH
TRBJ1-2,TRBV19,ASSRTTDPWDYGYT
TRBJ2-1,TRBV5-4,ASSYGTSSYNEQF
TRBJ2-2,TRBV5-1,ASSFGTGGHGELF
TRBJ1-2,TRBV11-2,ASSLGTGHGYT
TRBJ1-1,TRBV6-5,ASSYSTGEATEAF
TRBJ2-3,TRBV27,ASTWGGGTDTQY
TRBJ1-6,TRBV10-3,AISDRGHEDNSPLH
TRBJ2-3,TRBV9,ASSVGGNNPDTQY
TRBJ1-2,TRBV2,ASSEAGNYGYT
TRBJ2-3,TRBV28,ASTDGTLGTDTQY
TRBJ2-7,TRBV27,ASSGRLAGSYEQY
TRBJ2-6,TRBV19,ASSSLGVTGANVLT
TRBJ1-2,TRBV20-1,SADSYGYT
TRBJ1-3,TRBV7-9,ASSPNSQPGNTIY
TRBJ1-2,TRBV6-5,ASSYWTGGADGYT